This T cell receptor beta chain derives from a study of blood T cells in healthy people across ages. Trimming at V came to 4 bases and at J to 5 bases, leaving 9 bases not matched to a gene. CDR1 is DFQATT and CDR2 is SNEGSKA in the germline V gene (reference sequence). The length of the CDR3 is 15 residues. Every donor provided roughly 10 milliliters of peripheral blood. Study-wide results and limits: CMV infection status of these donors was not known.

Alongside a J-beta primer mix, a sample-barcoded 5' primer served in a second PCR lasting roughly 7 to 12 cycles. TCRdb reprocessed the 5' RACE reads with MiXCR, giving one entry per CDR3 protein. This sample has 1.5 million to 1.8 million distinct CDR3 sequences, with roughly two fifths found just once. This clonotype was recorded a few times. What it binds is not known. The TCR sequence derives from a woman aged 18-30 years in good health. Sequenced: blood. This sequence joins TRBV20-1 and TRBJ2-1; 9 bases line up with TRBD2. CDR3 in amino acids: CSATVAGDVHNEQFF. CDR3 bases: TGCAGTGCTACAGTAGCGGGAGATGTCCACAATGAGCAGTTCTTC.